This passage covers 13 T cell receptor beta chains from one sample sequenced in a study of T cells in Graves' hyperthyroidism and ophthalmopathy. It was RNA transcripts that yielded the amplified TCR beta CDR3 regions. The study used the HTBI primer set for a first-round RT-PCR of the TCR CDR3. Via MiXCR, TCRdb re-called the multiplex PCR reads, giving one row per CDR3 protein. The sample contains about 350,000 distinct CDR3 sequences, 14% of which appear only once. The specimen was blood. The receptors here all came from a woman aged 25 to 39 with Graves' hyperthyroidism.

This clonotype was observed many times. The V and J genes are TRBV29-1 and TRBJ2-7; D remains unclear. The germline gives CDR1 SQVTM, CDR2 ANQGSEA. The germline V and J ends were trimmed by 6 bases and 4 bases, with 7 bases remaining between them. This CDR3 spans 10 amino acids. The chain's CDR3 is CSVGEYEQYF. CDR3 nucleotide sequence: TGCAGCGTCGGAGAGTACGAGCAGTACTTC.

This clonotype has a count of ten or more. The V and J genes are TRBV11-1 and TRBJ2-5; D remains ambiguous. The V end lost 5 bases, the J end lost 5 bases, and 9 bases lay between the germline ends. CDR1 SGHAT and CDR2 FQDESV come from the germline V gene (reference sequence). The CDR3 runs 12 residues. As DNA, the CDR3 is TGTGCCAGCAGCCATATGGTTGAGACCCAGTACTTC. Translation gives CASSHMVETQYF.

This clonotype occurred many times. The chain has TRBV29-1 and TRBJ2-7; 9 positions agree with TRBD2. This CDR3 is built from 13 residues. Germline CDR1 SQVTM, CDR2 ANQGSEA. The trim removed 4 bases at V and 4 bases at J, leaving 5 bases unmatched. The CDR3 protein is CSVGGLAGYEQYF. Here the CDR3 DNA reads TGCAGCGTTGGAGGGCTAGCGGGGTACGAGCAGTACTTC.

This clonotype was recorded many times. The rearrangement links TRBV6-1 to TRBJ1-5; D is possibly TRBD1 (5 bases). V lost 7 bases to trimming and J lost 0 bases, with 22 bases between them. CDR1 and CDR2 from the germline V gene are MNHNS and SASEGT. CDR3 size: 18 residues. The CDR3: CASKGRDSRSYSNQPQHF. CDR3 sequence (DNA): TGTGCCAGCAAAGGTCGCGACAGCCGAAGTTATAGCAATCAGCCCCAGCATTTT.

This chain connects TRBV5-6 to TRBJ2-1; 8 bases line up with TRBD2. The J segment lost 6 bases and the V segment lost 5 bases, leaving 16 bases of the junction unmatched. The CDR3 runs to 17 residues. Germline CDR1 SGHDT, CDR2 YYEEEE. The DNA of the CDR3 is TGTGCCAGCAGTTCCTGGGGAGCGGGAGATGCTCCCAATGAGCAGTTCTTC. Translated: CASSSWGAGDAPNEQFF. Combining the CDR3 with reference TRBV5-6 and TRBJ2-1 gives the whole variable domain DAGVTQSPTHLIKTRGQQVTLRCSPKSGHDTVSWYQQALGQGPQFIFQYYEEEERQRGNFPDRFSGHQFPNYSSELNVNALLLGDSALYLCASSSWGAGDAPNEQFFGPGTRLTVL.

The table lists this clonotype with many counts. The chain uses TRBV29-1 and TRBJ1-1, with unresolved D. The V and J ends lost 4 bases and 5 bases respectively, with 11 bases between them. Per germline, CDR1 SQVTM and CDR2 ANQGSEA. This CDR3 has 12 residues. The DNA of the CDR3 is TGCAGCGTTGTATTCGCTGGAACTGAAGCTTTCTTT. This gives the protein CSVVFAGTEAFF.

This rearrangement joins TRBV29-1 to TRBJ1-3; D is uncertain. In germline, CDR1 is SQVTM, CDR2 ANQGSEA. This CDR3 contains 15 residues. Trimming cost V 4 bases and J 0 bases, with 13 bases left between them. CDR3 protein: CSVATGPSSGNTIYF. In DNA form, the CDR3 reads TGCAGCGTTGCGACGGGCCCGAGCTCTGGAAACACCATATATTTT. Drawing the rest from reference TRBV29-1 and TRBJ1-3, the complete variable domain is SAVISQKPSRDICQRGTSLTIQCQVDSQVTMMFWYRQQPGQSLTLIATANQGSEATYESGFVIDKFPISRPNLTFSTLTVSNMSPEDSSIYLCSVATGPSSGNTIYFGEGSWLTVV.

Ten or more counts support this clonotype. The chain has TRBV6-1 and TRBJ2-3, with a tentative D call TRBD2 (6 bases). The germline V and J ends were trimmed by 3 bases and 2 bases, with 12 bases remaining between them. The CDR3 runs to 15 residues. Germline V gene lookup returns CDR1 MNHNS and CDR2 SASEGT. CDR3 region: CASSDGDLPTDTQYF. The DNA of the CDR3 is TGTGCCAGCAGTGACGGGGACTTACCCACAGATACGCAGTATTTT.

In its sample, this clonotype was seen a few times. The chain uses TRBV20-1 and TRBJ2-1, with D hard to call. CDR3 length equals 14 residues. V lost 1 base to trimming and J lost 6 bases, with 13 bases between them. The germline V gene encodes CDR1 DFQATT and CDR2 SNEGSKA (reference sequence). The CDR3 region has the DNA TGCAGTGCTAGAGCTTATCGGGTATCCAATGAGCAGTTCTTC. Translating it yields CSARAYRVSNEQFF.

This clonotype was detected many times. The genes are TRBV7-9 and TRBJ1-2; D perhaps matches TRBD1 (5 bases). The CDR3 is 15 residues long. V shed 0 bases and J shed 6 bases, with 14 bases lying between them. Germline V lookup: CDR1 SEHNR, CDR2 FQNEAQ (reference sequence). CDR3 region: CASSLAPGEGDGYTF. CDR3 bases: TGTGCCAGCAGCTTAGCGCCGGGGGAGGGCGATGGCTACACCTTC.

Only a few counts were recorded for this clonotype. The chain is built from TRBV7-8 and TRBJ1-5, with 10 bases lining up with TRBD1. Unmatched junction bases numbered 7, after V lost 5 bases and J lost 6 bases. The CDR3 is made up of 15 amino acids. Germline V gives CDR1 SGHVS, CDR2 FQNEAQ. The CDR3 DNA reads TGTGCCAGCAGCCTAGGACAGGGGGGGGTTCAGCCCCAGCATTTT. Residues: CASSLGQGGVQPQHF.

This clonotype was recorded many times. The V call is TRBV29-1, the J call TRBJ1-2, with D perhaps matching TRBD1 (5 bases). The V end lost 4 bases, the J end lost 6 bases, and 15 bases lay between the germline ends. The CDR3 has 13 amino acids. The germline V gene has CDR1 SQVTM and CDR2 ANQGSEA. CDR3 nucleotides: TGCAGCGTTGTGCAGGGTCTAAACAATGGCTACACCTTC. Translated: CSVVQGLNNGYTF.

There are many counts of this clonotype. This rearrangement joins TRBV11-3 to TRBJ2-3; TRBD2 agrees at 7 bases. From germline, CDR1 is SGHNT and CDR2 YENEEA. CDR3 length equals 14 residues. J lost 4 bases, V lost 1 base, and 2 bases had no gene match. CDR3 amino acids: CASSLVAGADTQYF. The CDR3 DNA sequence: TGTGCCAGCAGCTTAGTGGCGGGAGCAGATACGCAGTATTTT.